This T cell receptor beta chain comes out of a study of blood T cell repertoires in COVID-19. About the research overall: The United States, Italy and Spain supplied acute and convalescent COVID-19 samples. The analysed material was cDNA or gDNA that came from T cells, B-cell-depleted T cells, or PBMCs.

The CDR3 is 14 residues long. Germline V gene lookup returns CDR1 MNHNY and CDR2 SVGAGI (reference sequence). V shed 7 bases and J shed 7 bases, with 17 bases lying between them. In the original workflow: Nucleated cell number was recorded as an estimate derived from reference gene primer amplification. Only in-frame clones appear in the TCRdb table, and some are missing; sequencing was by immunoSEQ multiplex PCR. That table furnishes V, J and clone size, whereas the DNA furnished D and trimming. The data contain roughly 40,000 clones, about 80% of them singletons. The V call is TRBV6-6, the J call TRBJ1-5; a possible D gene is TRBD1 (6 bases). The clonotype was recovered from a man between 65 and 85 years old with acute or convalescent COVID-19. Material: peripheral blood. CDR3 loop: CASKEGQGTQPQHF. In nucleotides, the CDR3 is TGTGCCAGCAAAGAGGGGCAGGGGACGCAGCCCCAGCATTTT.